A single T cell receptor (beta chain) is shown here with its context. This entry is derived from a study of blood T cell repertoires in COVID-19. Overall study context: COVID-19 samples, acute and convalescent, were from the United States, Italy and Spain. T cells, B-cell-depleted T cells, or PBMCs supplied cDNA or gDNA.

The V end lost 5 bases, the J end lost 6 bases, and 8 bases lay between the germline ends. The CDR3 covers 11 residues. The V gene's germline CDR1 is KGHSH and CDR2 LQKENI. Original processing notes: Amplified reference gene primers provided the basis for estimating nucleated cell counts. Profiling relied on immunoSEQ multiplex PCR, and the TCRdb table lists in-frame clones only, not all of them. The V and J calls and the clone size are those of that table, but D and trimming were determined from the DNA. The sample has 110,000 to 150,000 clones, around 84% seen once. The sample taken for sequencing was peripheral blood. V and J are TRBV18 and TRBJ2-7, with D tentatively TRBD2 (5 bases). The receptor was derived from a woman aged 55-69 years with acute or convalescent COVID-19. In DNA, the CDR3 is TGTGCCAGCTCAAACGAGGGCGAGCAGTACTTC. As protein: CASSNEGEQYF. The whole variable domain, filled in from reference TRBV18 and TRBJ2-7, reads NAGVMQNPRHLVRRRGQEARLRCSPMKGHSHVYWYRQLPEEGLKFMVYLQKENIIDESGMPKERFSAEFPKEGPSILRIQQVVRGDSAAYFCASSNEGEQYFGPGTRLTVT.